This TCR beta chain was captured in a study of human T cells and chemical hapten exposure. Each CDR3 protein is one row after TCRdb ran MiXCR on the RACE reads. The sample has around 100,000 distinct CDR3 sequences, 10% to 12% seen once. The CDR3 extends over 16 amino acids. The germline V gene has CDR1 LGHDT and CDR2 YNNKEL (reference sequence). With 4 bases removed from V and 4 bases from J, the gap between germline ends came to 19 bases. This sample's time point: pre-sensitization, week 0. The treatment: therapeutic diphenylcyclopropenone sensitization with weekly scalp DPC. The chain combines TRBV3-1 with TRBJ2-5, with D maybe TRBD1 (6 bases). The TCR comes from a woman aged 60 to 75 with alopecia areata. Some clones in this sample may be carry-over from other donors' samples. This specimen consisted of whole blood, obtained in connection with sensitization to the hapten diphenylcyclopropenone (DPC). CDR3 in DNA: TGTGCCAGCAGCCCGACCAGGGGTCTAGTTCGAGAGACCCAGTACTTC. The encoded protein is CASSPTRGLVRETQYF.